This T cell receptor (beta chain) was recovered during a study of graft-versus-host responses after intestinal transplantation. V was shortened by 2 bases and J by 6 bases, with 17 bases between the two germline ends. Germline assignment: CDR1 SNHLY and CDR2 FYNNEI. This CDR3 has 15 residues. In this sample, this clone turned up once. Its antigen is unknown. The data were produced by immunoSEQ multiplex PCR, yet TCRdb's version contains in-frame clones alone and is incomplete. The sample holds 50,000 to 75,000 clones, 90% to 95% seen once. The TCR comes from a human donor who was the organ donor for an intestinal transplant. The sample here was unstimulated CD4+ T cells sorted from spleen or lymph node cells, taken before transplant. The chain employs TRBV2 and TRBJ2-7; the D gene is possibly TRBD2 (7 bases). The CDR3 spells CASSEKGGPISEQYF. The DNA for the CDR3 is TGTGCCAGCAGTGAAAAGGGGGGGCCGATCAGCGAGCAGTACTTC.